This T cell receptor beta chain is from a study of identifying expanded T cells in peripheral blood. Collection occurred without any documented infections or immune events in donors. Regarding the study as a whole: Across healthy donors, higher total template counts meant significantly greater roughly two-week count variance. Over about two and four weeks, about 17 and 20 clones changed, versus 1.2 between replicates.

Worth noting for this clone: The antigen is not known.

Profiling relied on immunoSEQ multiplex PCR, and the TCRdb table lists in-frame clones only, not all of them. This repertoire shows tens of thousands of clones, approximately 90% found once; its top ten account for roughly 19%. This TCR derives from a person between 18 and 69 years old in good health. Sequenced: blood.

The CDR3 DNA reads TGTGCTAGTGGTCACTTGGACGCTCCTGGATCCTACAATGAGCAGTTCTTC. It specifies CASGHLDAPGSYNEQFF. V usage is TRBV12-5 and J usage is TRBJ2-1; D ambiguous. Looked up from germline, CDR1 is LGHNT and CDR2 is FRNRAP. There are 17 residues in the CDR3. V gave up 5 bases and J gave up 1 base, with 18 bases separating them.